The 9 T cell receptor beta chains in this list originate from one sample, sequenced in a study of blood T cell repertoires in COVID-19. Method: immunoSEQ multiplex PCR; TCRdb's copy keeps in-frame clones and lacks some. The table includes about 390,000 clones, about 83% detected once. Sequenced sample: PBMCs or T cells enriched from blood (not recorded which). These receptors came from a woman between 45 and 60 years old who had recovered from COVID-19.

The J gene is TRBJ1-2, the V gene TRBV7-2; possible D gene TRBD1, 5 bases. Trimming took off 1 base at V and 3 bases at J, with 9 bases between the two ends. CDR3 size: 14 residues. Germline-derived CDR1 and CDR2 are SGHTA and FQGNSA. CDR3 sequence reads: CASSLGPGDYGYTF. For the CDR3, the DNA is TGTGCCAGCAGCTTAGGTCCGGGGGACTATGGCTACACCTTC.

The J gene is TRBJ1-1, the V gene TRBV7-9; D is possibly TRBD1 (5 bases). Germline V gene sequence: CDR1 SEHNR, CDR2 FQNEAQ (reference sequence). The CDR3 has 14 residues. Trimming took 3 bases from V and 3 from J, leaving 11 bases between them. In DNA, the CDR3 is TGTGCCAGCAGCTTCAGGGAGGGGCACACTGAAGCTTTCTTT. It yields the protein CASSFREGHTEAFF.

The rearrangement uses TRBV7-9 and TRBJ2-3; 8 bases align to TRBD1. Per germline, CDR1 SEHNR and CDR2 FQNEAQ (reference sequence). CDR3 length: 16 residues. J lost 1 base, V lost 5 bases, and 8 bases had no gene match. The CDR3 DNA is TGTGCCAGCAGCCCAGGGGGCGCCTGGGGCACAGATACGCAGTATTTT. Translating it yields CASSPGGAWGTDTQYF.

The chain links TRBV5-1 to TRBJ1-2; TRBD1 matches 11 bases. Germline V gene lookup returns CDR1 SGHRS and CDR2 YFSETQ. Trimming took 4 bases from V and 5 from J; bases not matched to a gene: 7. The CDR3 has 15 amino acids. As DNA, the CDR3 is TGCGCCAGCAGCCCCGGACAGGGGGCGTGGTATGGCTACACCTTC. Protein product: CASSPGQGAWYGYTF.

The CDR3 region has the DNA TGTGCCAGCAGCCAACTACAGGGGGGAGCTTTCTTT. The encoded protein is CASSQLQGGAFF. The genes are TRBV3-1 (or the pseudogene TRBV3-2) and TRBJ1-1, with 8 bases that match TRBD1. The CDR3 has 12 residues. The junction had 3 bases not matched to a gene; V was cut back by 2 bases and J by 10 bases. Germline CDR1 and CDR2: LGHDT and YNNKEL (reference sequence).

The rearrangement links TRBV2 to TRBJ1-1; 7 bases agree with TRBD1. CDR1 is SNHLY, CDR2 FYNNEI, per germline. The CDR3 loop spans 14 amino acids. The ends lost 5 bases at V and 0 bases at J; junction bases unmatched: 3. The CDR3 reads CASSPTGMNTEAFF. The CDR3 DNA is TGTGCCAGCAGTCCGACAGGGATGAACACTGAAGCTTTCTTT.

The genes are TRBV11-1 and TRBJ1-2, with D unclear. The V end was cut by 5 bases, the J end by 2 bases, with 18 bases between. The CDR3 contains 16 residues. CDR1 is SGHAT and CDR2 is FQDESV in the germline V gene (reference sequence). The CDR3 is CASSGLGRGRNYGYTF. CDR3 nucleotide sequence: TGTGCCAGCAGCGGACTAGGCCGAGGACGGAACTATGGCTACACCTTC.

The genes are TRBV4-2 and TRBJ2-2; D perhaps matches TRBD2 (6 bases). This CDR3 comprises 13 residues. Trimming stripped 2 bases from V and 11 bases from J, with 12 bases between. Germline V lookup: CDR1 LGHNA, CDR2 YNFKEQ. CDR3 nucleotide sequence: TGTGCCAGCAGCCAAAACGGGGGTGAAGAGCTGTTTTTT. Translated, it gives CASSQNGGEELFF.

The CDR3 loop is CAISEGAGVDQPQHF. CDR3 nucleotides: TGTGCCATCAGTGAAGGCGCAGGGGTGGATCAGCCCCAGCATTTT. The chain joins TRBV10-3 to TRBJ1-5; D might be TRBD1 (6 bases). This CDR3 comprises 15 residues. Deletions cut 3 bases from V and 5 bases from J, with 14 bases between. From germline, CDR1 is ENHRY and CDR2 SYGVKD.